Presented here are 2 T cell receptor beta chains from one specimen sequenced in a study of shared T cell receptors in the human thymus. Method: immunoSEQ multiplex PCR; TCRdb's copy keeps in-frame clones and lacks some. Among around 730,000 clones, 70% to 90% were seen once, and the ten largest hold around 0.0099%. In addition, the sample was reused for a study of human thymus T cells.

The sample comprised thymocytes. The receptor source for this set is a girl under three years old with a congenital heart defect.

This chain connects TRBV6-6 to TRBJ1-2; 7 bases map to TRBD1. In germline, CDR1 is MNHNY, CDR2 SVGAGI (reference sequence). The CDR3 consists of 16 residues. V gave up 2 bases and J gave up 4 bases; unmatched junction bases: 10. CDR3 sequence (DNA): TGTGCCAGCAGTTACCGCGGACAGGCATACCCCTATGGCTACACCTTC. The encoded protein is CASSYRGQAYPYGYTF.

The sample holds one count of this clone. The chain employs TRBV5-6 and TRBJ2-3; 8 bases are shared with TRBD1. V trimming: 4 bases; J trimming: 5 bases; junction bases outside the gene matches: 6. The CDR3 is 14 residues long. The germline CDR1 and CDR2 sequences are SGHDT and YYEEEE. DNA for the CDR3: TGTGCCAGCAGCGCCGACAGGGGTAGAGATACGCAGTATTTT. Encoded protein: CASSADRGRDTQYF.